The 2 T cell receptor beta chains in this list originate from one sample, sequenced in a study of CD8 T cells in ankylosing spondylitis. Whole-study findings and limits: Seemingly characteristic of ankylosing spondylitis blood was a TCR beta motif consisting of 7 or 8 highly homologous variants.

Antigens of these TCRs are unknown. Via MiXCR, TCRdb re-called the 5' RACE reads, giving one row per CDR3 protein. The data contain more than 400,000 distinct CDR3 sequences, about 5.4% of them seen just once; the ten biggest clones take up 3% to 4.5%. Source material: blood, either unsorted or a sorted T cell fraction (not recorded which). The origin of the receptors is a male donor with ankylosing spondylitis.

V is TRBV20-1 and J is TRBJ1-5; D is undetermined. The length of the CDR3 is 14 residues. Deletions cut 1 base from V and 7 bases from J, with 14 bases between. Germline V CDR1 and CDR2: DFQATT, SNEGSKA (reference sequence). CDR3 in amino acids: CSARGRVGRQPQHF. In nucleotides, the CDR3 is TGCAGTGCTAGAGGGAGAGTGGGCCGGCAGCCCCAGCATTTT.

This clonotype was picked up many times. The rearrangement uses TRBV6-2 or TRBV6-3 and TRBJ2-2, with D maybe TRBD1 (6 bases). Germline V gives CDR1 MNHEY, CDR2 SVGEGT. V lost 7 bases and J 1 base, leaving 13 bases between the germline ends. This CDR3 has 15 amino acids. The CDR3 nucleotides are TGTGCCAGCACCTACGCAGGGGTGAACACCGGGGAGCTGTTTTTT. This sequence encodes CASTYAGVNTGELFF.